This TCR beta chain derives from a study of cytomegalovirus exposure and HLA in healthy donors. The method was immunoSEQ multiplex PCR; TCRdb's version includes in-frame clones alone and lacks a portion of them. This table has hundreds of thousands of clones, roughly 89% appearing once. Input material: PBMCs. This TCR came from a man between 18 and 35 years old in good health and CMV-seronegative.

CDR3 coding DNA: TGTGCCACCCACGCAGCGGGTCAACCCTACAATGAGCAGTTCTTC. Encoded protein: CATHAAGQPYNEQFF. The rearrangement uses TRBV28 and TRBJ2-1, with D maybe TRBD2 (6 bases). Germline-derived CDR1 and CDR2 are MDHEN and SYDVKM. V lost 10 bases to trimming and J lost 2 bases, with 18 bases between them. This CDR3 contains 15 residues.